The present T cell receptor beta chain was sequenced within a study of cytomegalovirus exposure and HLA in healthy donors. Findings and caveats of the study: An observed cluster of highly shared sequence variants was recorded as a likely sequencing artifact. The HLA-A and HLA-B alleles of most subjects were reportedly predicted accurately from TCR beta sequences. Later analysis showed most CMV-associated TCR beta chains appearing HLA-restricted.

Primers: 60 Vbeta forward and 13 Jbeta reverse. The table came from immunoSEQ multiplex PCR; TCRdb's copy has only in-frame clones and leaves some out. The data show around 120,000 clones, with approximately 80% seen just once and 3.4% held by the top ten. As for this clone: What it binds is unknown.

The junction had 11 bases not matched to a gene; V was cut back by 4 bases and J by 6 bases. The germline V gene has CDR1 LGHNA and CDR2 YNFKEQ. CDR3 size: 15 residues. The sample was PBMCs. The receptor's source is a young man in good health and CMV-seronegative. The V call is TRBV4-2, the J call TRBJ1-1; 7 bases are a match to TRBD1. The CDR3 nucleotides are TGTGCCAGCAGCCTTGGCAGGGGGAATGGTGCTGAAGCTTTCTTT. It specifies CASSLGRGNGAEAFF.